A single sample gave rise to the 23 T cell receptor beta chains below, sequenced in a study of cytomegalovirus exposure and HLA in healthy donors. PCR was performed using 60 Vbeta and 13 Jbeta primers. TCRdb's copy holds only in-frame clones and misses some; the assay was immunoSEQ multiplex PCR. The table has over 95,000 clones, about 78% seen once; the top ten hold around 5.8%. Sequenced sample: PBMCs. The source is a woman in her 30s in good health and CMV-seropositive.

The chain combines TRBV6-1 with TRBJ2-2, with 10 bases matching TRBD2. Germline V CDR1 and CDR2: MNHNS, SASEGT. The CDR3 runs to 15 residues. V shed 6 bases, J shed 7 bases, and the junction held 8 bases outside the gene matches. As DNA, the CDR3 is TGTGCCAGCAGGCTAGAGCGGGGGGGCGGCGGGGAGCTGTTTTTT. Translation gives CASRLERGGGGELFF.

This clone appeared once. The J gene is TRBJ2-5, the V gene TRBV5-8; maybe TRBD1 (6 bases). The CDR3 sequence is 16 residues long. The ends were cut back, 5 bases at V and 5 bases at J, with 22 bases in the middle. The germline V gene encodes CDR1 SGHTS and CDR2 YDEGEE. The CDR3 bases are TGTGCCAGCAGGCCAATAACAGGGTCGAGGGGCGAGACCCAGTACTTC. Translation gives CASRPITGSRGETQYF.

This chain links TRBV9 with TRBJ2-5, with 7 positions matching TRBD2. This CDR3 contains 14 residues. Germline trimming cut 0 bases from V and 2 bases from J; bases unmatched to any gene: 1. CDR1 and CDR2 (germline): SGDLS, YYNGEE. The CDR3 region has the DNA TGTGCCAGCAGCGTAGGCGGGGGACAAGAGACCCAGTACTTC. The encoded protein is CASSVGGGQETQYF. The full variable domain, rest sourced from reference TRBV9 and TRBJ2-5, is DSGVTQTPKHLITATGQRVTLRCSPRSGDLSVYWYQQSLDQGLQFLIQYYNGEERAKGNILERFSAQQFPDLHSELNLSSLELGDSALYFCASSVGGGQETQYFGPGTRLLVL.

The CDR3 DNA reads as TGTTCCACCTGGCCCCCCCTGCACGGGGGTAGGTCGGACACCGGGGAGCTGTTTTTT. It yields the protein CSTWPPLHGGRSDTGELFF. The rearrangement joins TRBV7-9 to TRBJ2-2; D possibly corresponds to TRBD2 (6 bases). The CDR3 is made up of 19 amino acids. CDR1 is SEHNR and CDR2 is FQNEAQ in the germline V gene (reference sequence).

The gene calls are TRBV7-8 and TRBJ1-5; no clear D. Per the germline V gene, CDR1 is SGHVS and CDR2 is FQNEAQ. Trimming cost V 2 bases and J 3 bases, with 8 bases left between them. This CDR3 contains 14 residues. The CDR3 DNA reads as TGTGCCAGCAGCTTACGGGTATCCAATCAGCCCCAGCATTTT. It specifies CASSLRVSNQPQHF.

The rearrangement uses TRBV30 and TRBJ1-1; TRBD1 is a possible D gene (5 bases). Trimming took 0 bases from V and 0 from J, leaving 11 bases between them. This CDR3 comprises 15 residues. From germline, CDR1 is GTSNPN and CDR2 SVGIG (reference sequence). CDR3 sequence (DNA): TGTGCCTGGAGTGTACTAGGAGGGGTGAACACTGAAGCTTTCTTT. It is translated as CAWSVLGGVNTEAFF.

The rearrangement links TRBV19 to TRBJ1-4; 7 nucleotides align to TRBD1. V was clipped by 4 bases and J by 1 base; unmatched bases: 6. Germline-derived CDR1 and CDR2 are LNHDA and SQIVND (reference sequence). The CDR3 spans 16 residues. CDR3 in DNA: TGTGCCAGTAGTACCCAACGACAGGGAACTAATGAAAAACTGTTTTTT. This codes for CASSTQRQGTNEKLFF. Filled out from reference TRBV19 and TRBJ1-4, the complete variable domain reads DGGITQSPKYLFRKEGQNVTLSCEQNLNHDAMYWYRQDPGQGLRLIYYSQIVNDFQKGDIAEGYSVSREKKESFPLTVTSAQKNPTAFYLCASSTQRQGTNEKLFFGSGTQLSVL.

The rearrangement joins TRBV6-6 to TRBJ2-7, with D uncertain. This CDR3 comprises 11 residues. From germline, CDR1 is MNHNY and CDR2 SVGAGI (reference sequence). The ends were cut back, 7 bases at V and 7 bases at J, with 11 bases in the middle. The CDR3 DNA sequence: TGTGCCAGCACTAACTACGTGGAGCAGTACTTC. Translating it yields CASTNYVEQYF.

This clone was counted a single time. The chain is built from TRBV6-4 and TRBJ2-6; 7 bases agree with TRBD1. There are 16 residues in the CDR3. V lost 5 bases to trimming and J lost 2 bases; unmatched junction nucleotides: 6. Per germline, CDR1 MRHNA and CDR2 SNTAGT. CDR3: CASSPQGLPGANVLTF. CDR3 nucleotides: TGTGCCAGCAGTCCACAGGGGTTACCTGGGGCCAACGTCCTGACTTTC.

This clone has a single count. This sequence joins TRBV29-1 and TRBJ1-2; D is ambiguous. Between the trimmed V and J ends, which lost 5 bases and 0 bases, there was a span of 13 bases. The CDR3 has 14 amino acids. Per the germline V gene, CDR1 is SQVTM and CDR2 is ANQGSEA. The CDR3 DNA follows: TGCAGCGTTCCGGGTGGCACCGCTAACTATGGCTACACCTTC. Amino acids: CSVPGGTANYGYTF.

This clone has only a few counts. V and J are TRBV19 and TRBJ2-1; 11 positions match TRBD2. Trimming cost V 8 bases and J 12 bases; bases outside gene matches: 15. Germline values: CDR1 LNHDA, CDR2 SQIVND (reference sequence). CDR3 length: 15 amino acids. The CDR3 region has the DNA TGTGCCAGTTCGCCCGATTTAGCGGGAGGGCAGTCGCAGTTCTTC. Protein product: CASSPDLAGGQSQFF.

The chain has TRBV6-6 and TRBJ2-7; D gene unclear. Germline loops: CDR1 MNHNY, CDR2 SVGAGI (reference sequence). Trimming removed 0 bases from V and 0 bases from J, with 6 bases in between. The CDR3 has 14 amino acids. The CDR3 reads CASSYSGFSYEQYF. In nucleotides, the CDR3 is TGTGCCAGCAGTTACTCGGGCTTCTCCTACGAGCAGTACTTC.

The chain uses TRBV6-1 and TRBJ2-7, with D possibly being TRBD2 (6 bases). Trimming took off 2 bases at V and 5 bases at J, with 13 bases between the two ends. CDR1 and CDR2 from the germline V gene are MNHNS and SASEGT. The CDR3 totals 14 residues. The CDR3 here is CASSESETRNEQYF. Written as DNA, the CDR3 is TGTGCCAGCAGTGAATCGGAGACTAGAAACGAGCAGTACTTC.

This clone has only one observation. CDR3 nucleotides: TGTGCCATCAGTGATGGGACAGGGAAGTTCTTC. Encoded protein: CAISDGTGKFF. The chain employs TRBV10-3 and TRBJ2-1, with 9 bases matching TRBD1. Trimming at V came to 3 bases and at J to 14 bases, leaving 2 bases not matched to a gene. This CDR3 contains 11 residues. In germline, CDR1 is ENHRY, CDR2 SYGVKD.

The chain combines TRBV30 with TRBJ1-2, with 7 bases lining up with TRBD1. J was trimmed by 3 bases and V by 3 bases; bases with no gene match: 13. Germline-derived CDR1 and CDR2 are GTSNPN and SVGIG (reference sequence). This CDR3 has 16 residues. DNA for the CDR3: TGTGCCTGGAGCCGACAGACGACAGGGTCCCACTATGGCTACACCTTC. Its translation is CAWSRQTTGSHYGYTF.

V is TRBV10-3 and J is TRBJ1-2; TRBD1 agrees at 7 bases. This CDR3 is built from 15 residues. Looked up from germline, CDR1 is ENHRY and CDR2 is SYGVKD. Trimming cost V 2 bases and J 2 bases; bases outside gene matches: 5. This chain's CDR3 is CAISEVIRGNYGYTF. DNA for the CDR3: TGTGCCATCAGTGAGGTTATCAGGGGGAACTATGGCTACACCTTC.

This clone was observed a handful of times. The rearrangement uses TRBV4-1 and TRBJ1-2; TRBD1 is a possible D gene (5 bases). The CDR3 is 16 residues long. Germline V lookup: CDR1 MGHRA, CDR2 YSYEKL. Trimming cost V 1 base and J 2 bases, with 14 bases left between them. CDR3: CASSQVVGHINYGYTF. The CDR3 DNA sequence: TGCGCCAGCAGCCAAGTGGTCGGACATATAAACTATGGCTACACCTTC.

The chain carries TRBV5-4 and TRBJ2-1; D possibly corresponds to TRBD2 (5 bases). CDR1 is SGHNT and CDR2 is YYREEE in the germline V gene (reference sequence). Trimming shortened V by 9 bases and J by 4 bases, and 17 bases separated the two germline ends. The CDR3 runs 14 residues. The CDR3 loop reads CATSLSGLYNEQFF. CDR3 DNA: TGTGCCACCTCTCTGTCGGGGTTATACAATGAGCAGTTCTTC.

This clone has more than one count but fewer than ten. The same CDR3 also results from other DNA sequences found in this sample. CDR3 loop: CASSLAVSYEQYF. The CDR3 DNA sequence: TGTGCCAGCAGCTTGGCTGTGTCCTACGAGCAGTACTTC. The genes are TRBV5-5 and TRBJ2-7; D is unclear. The CDR3 is 13 amino acids. Germline V gives CDR1 SGHKS, CDR2 YYEKEE (reference sequence). The V gene lost 0 bases and the J gene lost 1 base, with 5 bases spanning the gap.

V gene TRBV29-1 combines with J gene TRBJ2-7, with 10 bases that match TRBD1. CDR3 length equals 12 residues. Unmatched junction bases numbered 6, after V lost 7 bases and J lost 6 bases. Germline values: CDR1 SQVTM, CDR2 ANQGSEA. The CDR3 sequence: CSGSTGGGEQYF. CDR3 coding DNA: TGCAGCGGATCGACAGGGGGCGGCGAGCAGTACTTC.

V gene TRBV15 combines with J gene TRBJ1-4; no clear D gene. This CDR3 region has 16 residues. V was pared by 0 bases and J by 4 bases, with 12 bases between. Germline CDR1 is LNHNV and CDR2 is YYDKDF (reference sequence). The DNA of the CDR3 is TGTGCCACCAGCAGAGAAAAGCAGCGGGGTAATGAAAAACTGTTTTTT. Translating gives CATSREKQRGNEKLFF. The entire variable domain, with the rest obtained from reference TRBV15 and TRBJ1-4, is as follows: DAMVIQNPRYQVTQFGKPVTLSCSQTLNHNVMYWYQQKSSQAPKLLFHYYDKDFNNEADTPDNFQSRRPNTSFCFLDIRSPGLGDTAMYLCATSREKQRGNEKLFFGSGTQLSVL.

The V gene is TRBV30, the J gene TRBJ1-2, with 8 nucleotides matching TRBD1. Germline-derived CDR1 and CDR2 are GTSNPN and SVGIG (reference sequence). Unmatched junction bases numbered 3, after V lost 1 base and J lost 8 bases. The CDR3 sequence is 12 residues long. The chain's CDR3 is CAWSGRDRGYTF. The CDR3 bases are TGTGCCTGGAGTGGAAGGGACAGGGGCTACACCTTC.

This rearrangement joins TRBV6-1 to TRBJ2-7, with D possibly being TRBD1 (6 bases). From germline, CDR1 is MNHNS and CDR2 SASEGT. Trimming removed 9 bases at V and 4 bases at J, with 16 bases between. There are 13 residues in the CDR3. The CDR3, as DNA: TGTGCCAGTACTCGGACAGTCGGTTACGAGCAGTACTTC. Translated, it gives CASTRTVGYEQYF.